This T cell receptor (beta chain) was sequenced for a study of T-cell reconstitution after alpha-beta-depleted transplantation in children. This clonotype was observed at least ten times. Construction of the TCRbeta library involved unique molecular identifiers. TCRdb re-called the PCR reads with MiXCR, one entry per CDR3 protein. The table lists approximately 240,000 distinct CDR3 sequences, more than 7.5% of them singletons. The V gene's germline CDR1 is DFQATT and CDR2 SNEGSKA (reference sequence). Trimming removed 6 bases at V and 2 bases at J, with 17 bases between. The length of the CDR3 is 14 residues.

This clonotype was sampled from a human donor who donated a stem cell graft to a child with SCID. This material consisted of PBMCs from the stem cell graft donor, taken from the stem cell graft. This chain links TRBV20-1 with TRBJ2-7, with D perhaps being TRBD1 or TRBD2 (6 bases each). CDR3 protein: CSARKMGGTYEQYF. CDR3 nucleotide sequence: TGCAGTGCCCGCAAAATGGGGGGCACCTACGAGCAGTACTTC.